The clone carrying this T cell receptor (beta chain) turned up a few times. Regarding time point: newly diagnosed GD, antithyroid drugs for less than 3 months. PBMC RNA was the source of the TCR library. For TCR beta, libraries came from iRepertoire HTBI primers and Arm-PCR of CDR3 regions. In TCRdb, the multiplex PCR reads were re-called with MiXCR into one record per CDR3 protein. The top ten hold roughly 29% of the sample, which has about 350,000 distinct CDR3 sequences, 16% seen once. This entry is derived from a study of regulatory T cells in long-lasting Graves disease. Whole-study context: Freshly diagnosed Graves' patients had used antithyroid drugs for under 3 months.

Germline CDR1 MNHEY, CDR2 SVGEGT. J gave up 8 bases and V 4 bases, and 4 bases lay outside the gene matches. CDR3 size: 13 residues. These data also featured in a second study, about T cells in Graves' hyperthyroidism and ophthalmopathy. According to that study: A lack of ophthalmopathy progression within 18 months defined stable Graves' hyperthyroidism. Pregnant or lactating patients were excluded, as were those with uncontrolled infection or other autoimmune disease. Using the HTBI primer set, a first-round RT-PCR was run on the TCR CDR3.

This specimen was peripheral blood mononuclear cells (PBMCs), taken at new diagnosis, from a patient treated with antithyroid drugs. The chain couples TRBV6-2 or TRBV6-3 to TRBJ2-2, with 7 bases matching TRBD2. This sequence was found in a man aged 40-49 years with Graves disease. The DNA of the CDR3 is TGTGCCAGCAGTTTATTGGGGGGGGGGGAGCTGTTTTTT. It encodes CASSLLGGGELFF.